The subject of this entry is one T cell receptor beta chain. The sample belongs to a study of OX40 agonist ivuxolimab in advanced cancers. CDR3 length: 15 residues. Trimming cost V 2 bases and J 10 bases; bases outside gene matches: 8. Germline CDR1 is SGHDT and CDR2 is YYEEEE. Sequencing was performed with immunoSEQ multiplex PCR; in TCRdb, only in-frame clones are kept and a portion is missing. The table includes tens of thousands of clones, about 89% detected once. This TCR came from an adult with an advanced solid tumor such as melanoma, head and neck, liver or kidney cancer. This sample comprised CD4+ or CD8+ T cells sorted from blood, obtained in a trial of the OX40 agonist ivuxolimab. This chain uses TRBV5-6 with TRBJ2-3; 12 nucleotides line up with TRBD2. The CDR3 sequence: CASSFGLAGGLPQYF. As DNA, the CDR3 is TGTGCCAGCAGCTTCGGGCTAGCGGGAGGGCTTCCGCAGTATTTT.